This TCR beta chain was documented in a study of breast tumors, draining lymph nodes, adjacent tissues. Study outcomes and limitations: Luminal-like breast cancer showed significantly greater tumor-nontumor repertoire similarity than basal-like breast cancer did. Tumor TCR diversity was below lymph nodes but above nontumor tissue. Data fit most tumor T cells coming from lymph node, expanding in tumor. The lymph node origin of tumor T cells was framed as consistent with a hypothesis, not demonstrated.

TCRdb re-called the multiplex PCR reads through MiXCR, storing one row per CDR3 protein. The profile shows 200,000 or so distinct CDR3 sequences, approximately 31% of them singletons. The lymph nodes were axillary draining lymph nodes from breast cancer patients. This clonotype was counted ten times or more. Its antigen remains unknown. This clonotype was sampled from a female donor with breast cancer. Some clones in this sample may be carry-over from other donors' samples. Material for sequencing was axillary lymph node tissue.

CDR3: CSASGKGKSGANVLTF. The CDR3 nucleotides read TGCAGTGCTTCCGGGAAAGGGAAATCTGGGGCCAACGTCCTGACTTTC. V gene TRBV20-1 combines with J gene TRBJ2-6; D is perhaps TRBD2 (5 bases). Trimming removed 5 bases from V and 1 base from J, with 15 bases in between. Germline assignment: CDR1 DFQATT and CDR2 SNEGSKA (reference sequence). This CDR3 is built from 16 residues.